Listed below are T cell receptor beta chains from one sample, sequenced in a study of vaccination and CD4 T cells after COVID-19. These receptors' targets are unknown. TCRdb called the PCR reads again in MiXCR, with one record for every CDR3 protein. The repertoire includes about 7,600 distinct CDR3 sequences, 66% of them detected once, and around 19% sits in the top ten. Source: cultured CD4+ T cells from blood, taken after SARS-CoV-2 vaccination. The source is a human donor with COVID-19. CDR3s include the opening cysteine and the closing phenylalanine or tryptophan. D genes are given only for firm matches. Clone size appears in some rows only: once, few, many, or a class for an expanded clone.

cdr3_length,d_call,j_call,clone_size,v_call,cdr3_nt,cdr3_aa
14,-,TRBJ1-5,-,TRBV2,TGTGCCAGCAGTGAAAGGCCGGGCAATCAGCCCCAGCATTTT,CASSERPGNQPQHF
16,TRBD2,TRBJ2-5,-,TRBV20-1,TGCAGTGCTAGACGGGGACTAGCGGGGAATCAAGAGACCCAGTACTTC,CSARRGLAGNQETQYF
16,-,TRBJ1-6,-,TRBV7-2,TGTGCCAGCAGCGCAGGGTCGTCGGCGACTAATTCACCCCTCCACTTT,CASSAGSSATNSPLHF
12,-,TRBJ1-2,-,TRBV24-1,TGTGCCACCAGTGGAGTAGGGGACGGCTACACCTTC,CATSGVGDGYTF
15,TRBD2,TRBJ2-1,-,TRBV24-1,TGTGCCACCAGTGATCTAGCGGGGGGGCTCTATGAGCAGTTCTTC,CATSDLAGGLYEQFF
15,TRBD2,TRBJ2-7,-,TRBV20-1,TGCAGTGCTAGAGATGTTAGCGGGAGCCCCTACGAGCAGTACTTC,CSARDVSGSPYEQYF
15,TRBD1,TRBJ1-2,-,TRBV20-1,TGCAGTGCTAGCCCCCCTGGACAGGGCCCCATTGGCTACACCTTC,CSASPPGQGPIGYTF
15,TRBD1,TRBJ1-2,few,TRBV5-4,TGTGCCAGCAGCCTGGAAGGGACAGGACTCTATGGCTACACCTTC,CASSLEGTGLYGYTF
18,-,TRBJ1-3,-,TRBV15,TGTGCCACCAGCAGAGGGCACAGGGTGGACGGCTCTGGAAACACCATATATTTT,CATSRGHRVDGSGNTIYF
17,TRBD1,TRBJ2-2,large,TRBV4-3,TGCGCCAGCAGCCAAGATCTGGGACAGGGCAGGACCGGGGAGCTGTTTTTT,CASSQDLGQGRTGELFF
12,-,TRBJ2-7,-,TRBV20-1,TGCAGTGCTAGGAACAGGGCTGGTGAGCAGTACTTC,CSARNRAGEQYF
14,-,TRBJ2-2,-,TRBV27,TGTGCCAGCACCTTACGGGGGGCGACCGGGGAGCTGTTTTTT,CASTLRGATGELFF
17,TRBD1,TRBJ1-3,-,TRBV20-1,TGCAGTGCTAGGGGGGGACAGGGACCCTCCTCGGGAAACACCATATATTTT,CSARGGQGPSSGNTIYF
15,-,TRBJ1-2,-,TRBV6-4,TGTGCCAGCAGTGAGGGGGGCTTTACTAACTATGGCTACACCTTC,CASSEGGFTNYGYTF
17,-,TRBJ1-2,few,TRBV7-2,TGTGCCAGCAGCTTATCATCGGGCGGGGTAGCTAACTATGGCTACACCTTC,CASSLSSGGVANYGYTF
15,TRBD2,TRBJ2-5,-,TRBV7-7,TGTGCTAGCAGCTCGGACGGGGGGTCCGGGGAGACCCAGTACTTC,CASSSDGGSGETQYF
15,-,TRBJ2-7,-,TRBV6-5,TGTGCCAGCAGTTACTCAAGGGGAGTCTCCTACGAGCAGTACTTC,CASSYSRGVSYEQYF
13,TRBD1,TRBJ2-7,-,TRBV6-1,TGTGCCACTTCACAGGGGCCAAAGGGGGAGCAGTACTTC,CATSQGPKGEQYF
14,TRBD1,TRBJ2-5,few,TRBV6-1,TGTGCCAGCAACACACAGGGGGCCGGAGAGACCCAGTACTTC,CASNTQGAGETQYF
15,-,TRBJ1-5,-,TRBV7-6,TGTGCCAGCAGCTTATCGGCCACGAACAATCAGCCCCAGCATTTT,CASSLSATNNQPQHF
16,-,TRBJ2-3,-,TRBV6-4,TGTGCCAGCAGTGACTCAGGTATAGGGTTGGCAGATACGCAGTATTTT,CASSDSGIGLADTQYF
14,-,TRBJ2-1,-,TRBV12-3/TRBV12-4,TGTGCCAGCAGTGAGGGGGGGTCCTACAATGAGCAGTTCTTC,CASSEGGSYNEQFF
15,TRBD1,TRBJ1-3,-,TRBV7-2,TGTGCCAGCAGACGAACAGGGGGCGGTGGAAACACCATATATTTT,CASRRTGGGGNTIYF
13,-,TRBJ1-2,-,TRBV11-2,TGTGCCAGCAGCGCGGACGCCGGACGGGGCTACACCTTC,CASSADAGRGYTF
12,-,TRBJ2-7,-,TRBV6-1,TGTGCCAGCAGTGACTATACCTACGAGCAGTACTTC,CASSDYTYEQYF
14,-,TRBJ2-5,-,TRBV19,TGTGCCAGTAAGGTCGCGGGAAAAGGGGAGACCCAGTACTTC,CASKVAGKGETQYF
15,-,TRBJ2-5,few,TRBV27,TGTGCCATCCGAGCGGGACAGTCTTCCCAAGAGACCCAGTACTTC,CAIRAGQSSQETQYF
12,-,TRBJ1-6,-,TRBV2,TGTGCCAGCAGTGAGACGACACGCCCATTCCACTTT,CASSETTRPFHF
18,TRBD1,TRBJ2-7,once,TRBV6-5,TGTGCCAGCAGTTCCGCCAGGCAATCCGGGACAGGGTCCTACGAGCAGTACTTC,CASSSARQSGTGSYEQYF
16,TRBD1,TRBJ1-6,once,TRBV7-9,TGTGCCAGCAGCCACGGACCGGGACAGAATAATTCACCCCTCCACTTT,CASSHGPGQNNSPLHF
14,-,TRBJ2-7,-,TRBV10-3,TGTGCCATCAGTGAGTCCCCGAGGGGGGACGAGCAGTACTTC,CAISESPRGDEQYF
14,-,TRBJ2-5,-,TRBV19,TGTGCCAGTAGTTCCACCTGGATTCAAGAGACCCAGTACTTC,CASSSTWIQETQYF
12,-,TRBJ2-7,-,TRBV10-1,TGCGCCAGCAGTGTGCACTCCTACGAGCAGTACTTC,CASSVHSYEQYF
16,TRBD2,TRBJ2-3,once,TRBV7-2,TGTGCCAGCAGCCCGGGGTCGCGGGGGGCCCTACATACGCAGTATTTT,CASSPGSRGALHTQYF
13,-,TRBJ1-1,once,TRBV7-9,TGTGCCAGCAGCTTAAGGGAGAACACTGAAGCTTTCTTT,CASSLRENTEAFF
17,-,TRBJ1-6,few,TRBV20-1,TGCAGTGCTGAAACACAGGGCGGTGAATCCTATAATTCACCCCTCCACTTT,CSAETQGGESYNSPLHF
15,-,TRBJ1-5,once,TRBV5-5,TGTGCCAGCAGCGCTACGGGCGGGGTTCCTCAGCCCCAGCATTTT,CASSATGGVPQPQHF
18,TRBD1,TRBJ1-5,-,TRBV27,TGTGCCAGCAGTTTGACAGGGGCCGCAGGATATAGCAATCAGCCCCAGCATTTT,CASSLTGAAGYSNQPQHF
12,-,TRBJ1-2,-,TRBV15,TGTGCCACCAGCAGAGATGGCCTAGGCTACACCTTC,CATSRDGLGYTF
15,TRBD1,TRBJ1-5,-,TRBV6-1,TGTGCCAGCAGTGCTACAGGGGGGGACAATCAGCCCCAGCATTTT,CASSATGGDNQPQHF
14,TRBD1,TRBJ1-1,once,TRBV19,TGTGCCAGTAGAAAGCGGGACAGGAACACTGAAGCTTTCTTT,CASRKRDRNTEAFF
15,TRBD1,TRBJ2-7,-,TRBV6-5,TGTGCCAGCAGTTACGGGGACAGGACAATTTACGAGCAGTACTTC,CASSYGDRTIYEQYF
13,-,TRBJ1-5,-,TRBV7-2,TGTGCCAGCAGCTTATGGATAAATCAGCCCCAGCATTTT,CASSLWINQPQHF
15,-,TRBJ1-5,-,TRBV19,TGTGCCAGTCGCCCGGTCGGTCGGAGCAATCAGCCCCAGCATTTT,CASRPVGRSNQPQHF
14,-,TRBJ1-5,-,TRBV6-1,TGTGCCAGCAGCCGGGGGGGGTCACGTCAGCCCCAGCATTTT,CASSRGGSRQPQHF
14,-,TRBJ1-6,-,TRBV11-2,TGTGCCAGCAGCTCCCGGACGAATAATTCACCCCTCCACTTT,CASSSRTNNSPLHF
18,-,TRBJ2-7,large,TRBV4-2,TGTGCCAGCAGCCAAGATTTGAAGAACCTTGGGGGTTCCTACGAGCAGTACTTC,CASSQDLKNLGGSYEQYF
14,-,TRBJ2-2,-,TRBV2,TGTGCCAGCAACGACAGGCAAGGGACCGGGGAGCTGTTTTTT,CASNDRQGTGELFF